This is a list of T cell receptor beta chains from one sample in a study of blood T cell repertoires in COVID-19. Data came from immunoSEQ multiplex PCR; TCRdb stores just in-frame clones and leaves some out. Of about 190,000 clones in the sample, just under 90% were seen once. The sequencing sample was made of peripheral blood. These receptors were collected from a woman under 30 who had recovered from COVID-19. CDR3s include the opening cysteine and the closing phenylalanine or tryptophan. A D gene is named only where the DNA matches it firmly. The listing skips clone size in some rows; elsewhere it reads once, few, many or a size class.

CDR3aa: CASSWGHGAVNEKLFF
CDR3nt: TGCGCCAGCAGCTGGGGACACGGGGCAGTGAATGAAAAACTGTTTTTT
abundance: .
v_gene: TRBV4-3
j_gene: TRBJ1-4
d_gene: .

CDR3aa: CASSRLMNTEAFF
CDR3nt: TGTGCCAGCAGCCGACTGATGAACACTGAAGCTTTCTTT
abundance: .
v_gene: TRBV14
j_gene: TRBJ1-1
d_gene: .

CDR3aa: CASSPTGQGYNEQFF
CDR3nt: TGTGCCAGCAGTCCAACGGGACAGGGCTACAATGAGCAGTTCTTC
abundance: .
v_gene: TRBV28
j_gene: TRBJ2-1
d_gene: TRBD1

CDR3aa: CASGGTGGFGYTF
CDR3nt: TGTGCCAGCGGAGGGACAGGGGGCTTTGGCTACACCTTC
abundance: few
v_gene: TRBV2
j_gene: TRBJ1-2
d_gene: TRBD1

CDR3aa: CASSITGSGAYEQYF
CDR3nt: TGTGCCAGTAGTATAACAGGGAGTGGTGCGTACGAGCAGTACTTC
abundance: .
v_gene: TRBV19
j_gene: TRBJ2-7
d_gene: .

CDR3aa: CASIQRQMSEAFF
CDR3nt: TGTGCCAGCATACAAAGACAGATGTCTGAAGCTTTCTTT
abundance: .
v_gene: TRBV6-5
j_gene: TRBJ1-1
d_gene: .

CDR3aa: CASSPRGGWTDTQYF
CDR3nt: TGTGCCAGCAGCCCCCGGGGGGGCTGGACAGATACGCAGTATTTT
abundance: .
v_gene: TRBV5-4
j_gene: TRBJ2-3
d_gene: TRBD2

CDR3aa: CATSRDRPQPNEKLFF
CDR3nt: TGTGCCACCAGCAGAGATCGCCCACAGCCTAATGAAAAACTGTTTTTT
abundance: .
v_gene: TRBV15
j_gene: TRBJ1-4
d_gene: .

CDR3aa: CASNDLLAKTYNEQFF
CDR3nt: TGTGCCAGCAACGACCTGCTAGCGAAAACCTACAATGAGCAGTTCTTC
abundance: .
v_gene: TRBV11-2
j_gene: TRBJ2-1
d_gene: .

CDR3aa: CASSLNAGGSYNEQFF
CDR3nt: TGTGCCAGCAGCTTGAACGCGGGAGGCTCGTACAATGAGCAGTTCTTC
abundance: few
v_gene: TRBV7-6
j_gene: TRBJ2-1
d_gene: TRBD2

CDR3aa: CASSFLGQMNTEAFF
CDR3nt: TGTGCCAGCAGTTTTCTCGGACAGATGAACACTGAAGCTTTCTTT
abundance: .
v_gene: TRBV6-5
j_gene: TRBJ1-1
d_gene: .

CDR3aa: CASSLFGGSGTDTQYF
CDR3nt: TGCGCCAGCAGCTTGTTTGGCGGTAGTGGCACAGATACGCAGTATTTT
abundance: .
v_gene: TRBV5-1
j_gene: TRBJ2-3
d_gene: .

CDR3aa: CASSENSGGTDTQYF
CDR3nt: TGTGCCAGCAGTGAAAATAGCGGGGGCACAGATACGCAGTATTTT
abundance: .
v_gene: TRBV6-4
j_gene: TRBJ2-3
d_gene: TRBD2

CDR3aa: CASSSPGQANYGYTF
CDR3nt: TGTGCCAGCAGCTCCCCAGGACAGGCGAACTATGGCTACACCTTC
abundance: .
v_gene: TRBV11-1
j_gene: TRBJ1-2
d_gene: TRBD1

CDR3aa: CASSPSLAGVAETQYF
CDR3nt: TGTGCCAGCAGTCCATCATTAGCGGGAGTTGCCGAGACCCAGTACTTC
abundance: .
v_gene: TRBV6-2/TRBV6-3
j_gene: TRBJ2-5
d_gene: TRBD2

CDR3aa: CASRSRQGSNQPQHF
CDR3nt: TGTGCCAGCCGCTCAAGACAGGGGAGCAATCAGCCCCAGCATTTT
abundance: .
v_gene: TRBV6-5
j_gene: TRBJ1-5
d_gene: TRBD1

CDR3aa: CASSFGQGGAQHF
CDR3nt: TGTGCCAGCAGCTTCGGACAGGGGGGAGCCCAGCATTTT
abundance: .
v_gene: TRBV7-6
j_gene: TRBJ1-5
d_gene: TRBD1

CDR3aa: CASSSLVPGNTIYF
CDR3nt: TGTGCCAGTAGTTCCTTAGTCCCTGGAAACACCATATATTTT
abundance: once
v_gene: TRBV19
j_gene: TRBJ1-3
d_gene: .

CDR3aa: CASSPGSSRATGELFF
CDR3nt: TGTGCCAGCAGCCCGGGATCCTCTAGGGCTACCGGGGAGCTGTTTTTT
abundance: .
v_gene: TRBV7-9
j_gene: TRBJ2-2
d_gene: .

CDR3aa: CASSPGQLVSGNTIYF
CDR3nt: TGTGCCAGCAGCCCGGGACAACTGGTCTCTGGAAACACCATATATTTT
abundance: .
v_gene: TRBV7-6
j_gene: TRBJ1-3
d_gene: .

CDR3aa: CSASDPTPDRGYGYTF
CDR3nt: TGCAGTGCTAGTGACCCCACACCTGACAGGGGATATGGCTACACCTTC
abundance: .
v_gene: TRBV20-1
j_gene: TRBJ1-2
d_gene: TRBD1

CDR3aa: CASSYGTSGSSYNEQFF
CDR3nt: TGTGCCAGCAGCTACGGGACTAGCGGGAGCTCCTACAATGAGCAGTTCTTC
abundance: .
v_gene: TRBV7-2
j_gene: TRBJ2-1
d_gene: TRBD2

CDR3aa: CASSSPRDFLTDTQYF
CDR3nt: TGTGCCAGCAGCTCGCCCCGGGACTTCCTCACAGATACGCAGTATTTT
abundance: .
v_gene: TRBV9
j_gene: TRBJ2-3
d_gene: .

CDR3aa: CASSEGAGTDTQYF
CDR3nt: TGTGCCAGCAGTGAGGGGGCAGGCACAGATACGCAGTATTTT
abundance: .
v_gene: TRBV6-1
j_gene: TRBJ2-3
d_gene: .

CDR3aa: CASSPGSGNEQFF
CDR3nt: TGTGCCAGCAGCCCCGGTAGCGGCAATGAGCAGTTCTTC
abundance: .
v_gene: TRBV7-3
j_gene: TRBJ2-1
d_gene: .

CDR3aa: CASSLAGTGEQYF
CDR3nt: TGTGCCAGCAGCTTGGCTGGGACAGGCGAGCAGTACTTC
abundance: .
v_gene: TRBV5-6
j_gene: TRBJ2-7
d_gene: TRBD1

CDR3aa: CATQQGPGNTEAFF
CDR3nt: TGCGCCACCCAACAGGGGCCGGGGAACACTGAAGCTTTCTTT
abundance: .
v_gene: TRBV5-1
j_gene: TRBJ1-1
d_gene: TRBD1

CDR3aa: CASILDRNTEAFF
CDR3nt: TGCGCCAGCATCCTCGACAGAAACACTGAAGCTTTCTTT
abundance: .
v_gene: TRBV5-1
j_gene: TRBJ1-1
d_gene: .

CDR3aa: CASSQDRSSGVYNEQFF
CDR3nt: TGCGCCAGCAGCCAAGATCGGAGTAGCGGTGTCTACAATGAGCAGTTCTTC
abundance: .
v_gene: TRBV4-3
j_gene: TRBJ2-1
d_gene: .

CDR3aa: CASSLVLSEPQHF
CDR3nt: TGTGCCAGCAGCCTGGTGTTGAGTGAGCCCCAGCATTTT
abundance: .
v_gene: TRBV3-1/TRBV3-2
j_gene: TRBJ1-5
d_gene: .

CDR3aa: CASNRDRVNQPQHF
CDR3nt: TGTGCCAGTAACAGGGACCGAGTCAATCAGCCCCAGCATTTT
abundance: .
v_gene: TRBV19
j_gene: TRBJ1-5
d_gene: .

CDR3aa: CASSLETSGLTDTQYF
CDR3nt: TGTGCCAGCAGCTTAGAAACTAGCGGCCTCACAGATACGCAGTATTTT
abundance: .
v_gene: TRBV7-8
j_gene: TRBJ2-3
d_gene: TRBD2

CDR3aa: CASSEEAYRGRGDEQFF
CDR3nt: TGTGCCAGCAGTGAAGAAGCTTACAGGGGGCGCGGGGATGAGCAGTTCTTC
abundance: .
v_gene: TRBV2
j_gene: TRBJ2-1
d_gene: TRBD1

CDR3aa: CASSYRTFTGELFF
CDR3nt: TGTGCCAGCAGTTATAGGACTTTCACCGGGGAGCTGTTTTTT
abundance: .
v_gene: TRBV6-5
j_gene: TRBJ2-2
d_gene: .

CDR3aa: CASSYPAGGEGAYNEQFF
CDR3nt: TGTGCCAGCAGTTACCCGGCGGGAGGGGAAGGGGCCTACAATGAGCAGTTCTTC
abundance: .
v_gene: TRBV6-2/TRBV6-3
j_gene: TRBJ2-1
d_gene: TRBD2